The rows below give T cell receptor beta chains drawn from one sample of a study of blood T cell repertoires in COVID-19. Repertoires were generated with immunoSEQ multiplex PCR, while TCRdb's copy carries only in-frame clones and drops some. The sample lists roughly 32,000 clones, roughly 88% occurring once. The source material was peripheral blood. These receptor sequences come from a man aged 80 or over with acute or convalescent COVID-19. The CDR3 runs from the conserved cysteine through the conserved F or W. The D gene is left open where the match is weak. Expanded clones get a size class; other rows say once, few or many, or leave the size out.

clone size	J gene	V gene	D gene	CDR3 length	CDR3 protein	CDR3 DNA
-	TRBJ1-5	TRBV3-1/TRBV3-2	TRBD1	18	CASSQSRGQGIFGQPQHF	TGTGCCAGCAGCCAGTCCCGGGGACAGGGCATATTTGGTCAGCCCCAGCATTTT
once	TRBJ2-1	TRBV5-1	-	15	CASRVGGGNNNEQFF	TGCGCCAGCAGAGTCGGTGGAGGGAACAACAATGAGCAGTTCTTC
-	TRBJ2-7	TRBV27	TRBD1	15	CASSLRGTGAYEQYF	TGTGCCAGCAGTTTACGGGGGACAGGGGCCTACGAGCAGTACTTC
-	TRBJ2-5	TRBV7-9	TRBD1	16	CASRPPGQGGRETQYF	TGTGCCAGCAGACCGCCGGGACAGGGGGGCCGAGAGACCCAGTACTTC
-	TRBJ1-5	TRBV28	-	13	CASSRDSNQPQHF	TGTGCCAGCAGCCGGGATAGCAATCAGCCCCAGCATTTT
once	TRBJ1-2	TRBV5-4	-	15	CASSLVGSGWGGYTF	TGTGCCAGCAGCTTGGTAGGGTCAGGGTGGGGTGGCTACACCTTC
-	TRBJ1-2	TRBV30	-	14	CAWRVQGSNYGYTF	TGTGCCTGGAGGGTACAGGGATCTAACTATGGCTACACCTTC
once	TRBJ1-6	TRBV27	TRBD1	15	CASSRSGQGNSPLHF	TGTGCCAGCAGTCGCTCGGGACAGGGAAATTCACCCCTCCACTTT
-	TRBJ1-2	TRBV24-1	-	13	CATSAGSYYGYTF	TGTGCCACCAGTGCGGGGAGCTACTATGGCTACACCTTC
-	TRBJ1-6	TRBV30	TRBD1	14	CAWSPGQGYSPLHF	TGTGCCTGGTCTCCGGGACAGGGGTACTCACCCCTCCACTTT
-	TRBJ2-6	TRBV9	-	18	CASSVDGQISTGANVLTF	TGTGCCAGCAGCGTAGATGGACAGATAAGCACTGGGGCCAACGTCCTGACTTTC
-	TRBJ1-1	TRBV7-8	TRBD1	16	CASSLVTGQPNTEAFF	TGTGCCAGCAGCTTAGTCACGGGACAGCCGAACACTGAAGCTTTCTTT
-	TRBJ2-7	TRBV19	-	17	CASSGGLRSGVAYEQYF	TGTGCCAGTAGTGGCGGCCTCCGCTCCGGGGTGGCTTACGAGCAGTACTTC
-	TRBJ2-6	TRBV6-6	-	15	CASSYPATGANVLTF	TGTGCCAGCAGTTACCCAGCGACTGGGGCCAACGTCCTGACTTTC
few	TRBJ1-5	TRBV27	-	14	CASSPHWGDQPQHF	TGTGCCAGCAGTCCCCATTGGGGGGATCAGCCCCAGCATTTT
-	TRBJ2-1	TRBV15	TRBD1	14	CATSRPDRAGEQFF	TGTGCCACCAGCAGACCGGACAGGGCGGGTGAGCAGTTCTTC
-	TRBJ1-4	TRBV2	-	15	CASSFVLATNEKLFF	TGTGCCAGCAGTTTCGTCCTTGCAACTAATGAAAAACTGTTTTTT
-	TRBJ2-7	TRBV18	-	14	CASSSSAQNREQYF	TGTGCCAGCTCAAGTTCGGCACAGAATCGTGAGCAGTACTTC
-	TRBJ2-7	TRBV27	-	14	CASSPYRSSYEQYF	TGTGCCAGCAGTCCTTACAGGAGCTCCTACGAGCAGTACTTC
-	TRBJ1-1	TRBV7-2	TRBD1	15	CASSYQGQGYTEAFF	TGTGCCAGCAGCTATCAAGGACAGGGGTACACTGAAGCTTTCTTT
-	TRBJ1-5	TRBV7-9	-	13	CASSPSGDQPQHF	TGTGCCAGCAGCCCGTCGGGGGATCAGCCCCAGCATTTT
few	TRBJ2-1	TRBV24-1	TRBD2	16	CATSDRSGGPRNEQFF	TGTGCCACCAGTGATCGTAGCGGGGGGCCTAGGAATGAGCAGTTCTTC
once	TRBJ1-1	TRBV19	TRBD1	17	CASSNAGTGGVRTEAFF	TGTGCCAGTAGCAACGCGGGGACAGGGGGGGTAAGGACTGAAGCTTTCTTT
-	TRBJ2-3	TRBV24-1	TRBD2	16	CATGLTSGGAKDTQYF	TGTGCCACCGGACTGACTAGCGGGGGGGCAAAAGATACGCAGTATTTT
-	TRBJ1-3	TRBV6-1	-	14	CASSEDREGNTIYF	TGTGCCAGCAGTGAAGACAGGGAAGGAAACACCATATATTTT
-	TRBJ1-1	TRBV6-5	-	13	CASRSQGMGEAFF	TGTGCCAGCAGATCGCAGGGGATGGGTGAAGCTTTCTTT
-	TRBJ1-1	TRBV5-1	-	12	CASSMTDTEAFF	TGCGCCAGCAGCATGACAGACACTGAAGCTTTCTTT
-	TRBJ2-5	TRBV4-1	TRBD2	17	CASSQDGLAGVRETQYF	TGCGCCAGCAGCCAAGATGGACTAGCGGGGGTACGAGAGACCCAGTACTTC
-	TRBJ1-3	TRBV9	-	14	CASSVRTAGNTIYF	TGTGCCAGCAGCGTCAGGACAGCTGGAAACACCATATATTTT
-	TRBJ1-1	TRBV7-8	-	14	CASSLMSMNTEAFF	TGTGCCAGCAGCTTAATGTCCATGAACACTGAAGCTTTCTTT
-	TRBJ1-4	TRBV18	TRBD1	14	CASSQGQGGEKLFF	TGTGCCAGCTCACAGGGACAGGGCGGTGAAAAACTGTTTTTT
once	TRBJ1-1	TRBV4-2	TRBD1	14	CASSQLQGGAEAFF	TGTGCCAGCAGCCAGCTACAGGGGGGGGCTGAAGCTTTCTTT
-	TRBJ1-2	TRBV3-1/TRBV3-2	TRBD1	13	CASSQGQGGGYTF	TGTGCCAGCAGCCAAGGACAGGGCGGGGGCTACACCTTC
-	TRBJ2-3	TRBV5-1	TRBD1	16	CASSQGAGRSTDTQYF	TGCGCCAGCAGCCAGGGGGCAGGGAGAAGCACAGATACGCAGTATTTT
-	TRBJ2-5	TRBV5-1	-	15	CASSREAGYQETQYF	TGCGCCAGCAGCAGGGAGGCGGGGTACCAAGAGACCCAGTACTTC
once	TRBJ2-2	TRBV27	-	12	CASSLHPGELFF	TGTGCCAGCAGTTTACATCCCGGGGAGCTGTTTTTT
-	TRBJ2-3	TRBV7-6	TRBD2	16	CASSLSSLAGGDTQYF	TGTGCCAGCAGCTTAAGTTCGTTAGCGGGGGGAGATACGCAGTATTTT
-	TRBJ2-7	TRBV30	-	14	CACTGLRAAYEQYF	TGTGCCTGTACAGGGCTGCGGGCGGCCTACGAGCAGTACTTC
-	TRBJ1-1	TRBV30	-	12	CAWTPWESQAFF	TGTGCCTGGACCCCATGGGAGAGCCAAGCTTTCTTT
once	TRBJ1-2	TRBV13	-	13	CASSLGRIGGYTF	TGTGCCAGCAGCTTAGGACGAATCGGGGGCTACACCTTC
-	TRBJ1-2	TRBV7-9	-	14	CASSLARGRERYTF	TGTGCCAGCAGCTTAGCGCGGGGCCGCGAGCGCTACACCTTC
-	TRBJ2-7	TRBV3-1/TRBV3-2	-	14	CASSLGPTSYEQYF	TGTGCCAGCAGCCTTGGGCCCACCTCCTACGAGCAGTACTTC
-	TRBJ1-2	TRBV4-2	TRBD1	15	CASSQGDRGPYGYTF	TGTGCCAGCAGCCAAGGGGACAGGGGCCCCTATGGCTACACCTTC
-	TRBJ2-5	TRBV4-2	-	15	CASSQEPGLGGTQYF	TGTGCCAGCAGCCAAGAACCGGGCCTCGGAGGGACCCAGTACTTC
-	TRBJ2-7	TRBV6-5	TRBD1	16	CASSYSSRGSSYEQYF	TGTGCCAGCAGTTACTCGAGCAGGGGGTCCTCCTACGAGCAGTACTTC
-	TRBJ2-1	TRBV7-8	-	15	CASSFPTTPYNEQFF	TGTGCCAGCAGCTTCCCGACTACCCCCTACAATGAGCAGTTCTTC
-	TRBJ1-6	TRBV5-1	TRBD1	14	CASSFTGENSPLHF	TGCGCCAGCAGCTTTACAGGGGAGAATTCACCCCTCCACTTT
-	TRBJ2-5	TRBV3-1/TRBV3-2	TRBD1	14	CASSHRDRGGTQYF	TGTGCCAGCAGCCACCGGGACAGGGGGGGGACCCAGTACTTC
-	TRBJ1-1	TRBV7-6	-	15	CASSLGKGTGTEAFF	TGTGCCAGCAGCTTAGGTAAGGGGACTGGCACTGAAGCTTTCTTT
-	TRBJ1-1	TRBV19	-	13	CASSIGENTEAFF	TGTGCCAGTAGTATCGGAGAGAACACTGAAGCTTTCTTT
few	TRBJ1-5	TRBV6-1	-	15	CASSEGLNSNQPQHF	TGTGCCAGCAGTGAGGGACTCAATAGCAATCAGCCCCAGCATTTT
once	TRBJ1-1	TRBV11-2	-	13	CASSLSSGTEAFF	TGTGCCAGCAGCTTAAGTTCAGGCACTGAAGCTTTCTTT
-	TRBJ2-1	TRBV9	-	18	CASSVDGGGVPPYNEQFF	TGTGCCAGCAGCGTAGACGGCGGGGGCGTACCCCCCTACAATGAGCAGTTCTTC